A single sample is the source of the 26 T cell receptor beta chains below, sequenced in a study of blood T cell repertoires in COVID-19. Assay: immunoSEQ multiplex PCR; the TCRdb copy retains only in-frame clones and omits some. The sample shows around 200,000 clones, around 82% of them seen only once. Input material: peripheral blood. These receptors originate from a woman aged 45-60 years with acute or convalescent COVID-19.

The chain joins TRBV7-2 to TRBJ2-1; 15 nucleotides agree with TRBD2. The V segment lost 4 bases and the J segment 9 bases; nucleotides outside the gene matches: 4. The CDR3 consists of 15 residues. Looked up from germline, CDR1 is SGHTA and CDR2 is FQGNSA. CDR3 coding DNA: TGTGCCAGCAGCTCCGGACTAGCGGGAGGGATTGAGCAGTTCTTC. Residues: CASSSGLAGGIEQFF. Full variable domain (outside the CDR3, taken from reference TRBV7-2 and TRBJ2-1): GAGVSQSPSNKVTEKGKDVELRCDPISGHTALYWYRQSLGQGLEFLIYFQGNSAPDKSGLPSDRFSAERTGGSVSTLTIQRTQQEDSAVYLCASSSGLAGGIEQFFGPGTRLTVL.

The CDR3 sequence: CAIRENLYTDTQYF. The CDR3 nucleotides read TGTGCCATCAGGGAGAACCTATACACAGATACGCAGTATTTT. This rearrangement joins TRBV10-3 to TRBJ2-3; D not certain. Germline V CDR1 and CDR2: ENHRY, SYGVKD. Trimming took 6 bases from V and 2 from J, leaving 12 bases between them. CDR3 length: 14 amino acids.

This clone was detected once. The gene calls are TRBV9 and TRBJ1-3, with D maybe TRBD1 (5 bases). Germline V gene data show CDR1 as SGDLS and CDR2 as YYNGEE. The CDR3 is 15 amino acids. The V and J ends lost 4 bases and 2 bases respectively, with 13 bases between them. The CDR3, as DNA: TGTGCCAGCAGCCCTAGCGGGGCCCCTGGAAACACCATATATTTT. Translated, it gives CASSPSGAPGNTIYF.

The CDR3 nucleotides are TGTGCCAGCAGCCTTGACGGGGTGGGGAACACTGAAGCTTTCTTT. Protein sequence: CASSLDGVGNTEAFF. V gene TRBV4-2 combines with J gene TRBJ1-1; D gene unclear. Germline CDR1 reads LGHNA; CDR2 reads YNFKEQ. This CDR3 has 15 amino acids. V lost 4 bases and J lost 1, with 13 bases in between.

The chain employs TRBV18 and TRBJ2-7; D remains ambiguous. The CDR3 spans 15 residues. Between the trimmed V and J ends, which lost 6 bases and 4 bases, there was a span of 19 bases. CDR1 KGHSH and CDR2 LQKENI come from the germline V gene. Here the CDR3 reads CASSPTPSTEYEQYF. In DNA form, the CDR3 reads TGTGCCAGCTCCCCCACGCCGTCGACGGAGTACGAGCAGTACTTC. Full variable domain (missing parts from reference TRBV18 and TRBJ2-7): NAGVMQNPRHLVRRRGQEARLRCSPMKGHSHVYWYRQLPEEGLKFMVYLQKENIIDESGMPKERFSAEFPKEGPSILRIQQVVRGDSAAYFCASSPTPSTEYEQYFGPGTRLTVT.

V gene TRBV27 combines with J gene TRBJ2-2; 7 nucleotides line up with TRBD2. From germline, CDR1 is MNHEY and CDR2 SMNVEV (reference sequence). The CDR3 is made up of 17 amino acids. V trimming: 0 bases; J trimming: 1 base; junction bases outside the gene matches: 5. The CDR3 DNA is TGTGCCAGCAGTTTATCAGGGACTACGAGGAACACCGGGGAGCTGTTTTTT. Protein: CASSLSGTTRNTGELFF.

V usage is TRBV25-1 and J usage is TRBJ1-2, with D possibly TRBD1 on 5 matching bases. V lost 6 bases and J 5 bases, leaving 13 bases between the germline ends. The CDR3 has 13 residues. Germline V gene data show CDR1 as MGHDK and CDR2 as SYGVNS. CDR3 DNA sequence: TGTGCCAGCAGCATAGACAGCCGTTATGGCTACACCTTC. Translating it yields CASSIDSRYGYTF.

V and J are TRBV6-1 and TRBJ1-5; D not certain. CDR3 length equals 15 residues. The germline gives CDR1 MNHNS, CDR2 SASEGT. Trimming left V 2 bases short and J 0 bases short, with 8 bases between. The CDR3 spells CASSEYTNSNQPQHF. The CDR3 nucleotides are TGTGCCAGCAGTGAATACACGAATAGCAATCAGCCCCAGCATTTT.

J is TRBJ2-4 and V is TRBV18; 9 bases map to TRBD2. This CDR3 has 16 residues. Germline loops: CDR1 KGHSH, CDR2 LQKENI. V shed 0 bases, J shed 8 bases, and the junction held 8 bases outside the gene matches. The CDR3 sequence is CASSPPGGRAPDIQYF. The CDR3 bases are TGTGCCAGCTCACCACCCGGCGGGAGGGCCCCGGACATTCAGTACTTC.

This sequence joins TRBV24-1 and TRBJ1-5; D is possibly TRBD1 (6 bases). CDR1 and CDR2 from the germline V gene are KGHDR and SFDVKD. The CDR3 contains 17 residues. Trimming pared 2 bases from V and 3 bases from J, leaving 16 bases between. The CDR3, as DNA: TGTGCCACCAGTGATTCCCACTGGGGACAAAACAATCAGCCCCAGCATTTT. Residues: CATSDSHWGQNNQPQHF.

V gene TRBV6-5 combines with J gene TRBJ2-2; D is undetermined. The CDR3 length is 14 residues. V was cut by 0 bases and J by 3 bases, with 5 bases left in between. Per germline, CDR1 MNHEY and CDR2 SVGAGI. The CDR3 region has the DNA TGTGCCAGCAGTTACTCCCTCGACACCGGGGAGCTGTTTTTT. Translation gives CASSYSLDTGELFF.

Ten or more counts support this clone. In the same sample, other DNA sequences code for this CDR3. CDR3 coding DNA: TGCGCCAGCAGCCAATTGGGGGGCGAGCAGTACTTC. It yields the protein CASSQLGGEQYF. This chain links TRBV4-1 with TRBJ2-7, with D perhaps TRBD2 (6 bases). Germline CDR1 is MGHRA and CDR2 is YSYEKL. The V gene lost 2 bases and the J gene lost 6 bases, with 8 bases spanning the gap. The CDR3 loop spans 12 amino acids.

Remarks on this clone: Germline and junction disagree at one end, which may indicate a read error. Other DNA sequences within the sample encode an identical CDR3. The rearrangement joins TRBV5-6 to TRBJ2-1; TRBD2 aligns across 12 bases. The germline gives CDR1 SGHDT, CDR2 YYEEEE. This CDR3 is built from 16 residues. In DNA form, the CDR3 reads TGTGCCAGCAGCTTGGCCGCTAGCGGGAGGGTAAATGAGCAATTCTTC. Its translation: CASSLAASGRVNEQFF.

The J gene is TRBJ1-5, the V gene TRBV24-1; 9 nucleotides line up with TRBD1. J was trimmed by 6 bases and V by 3 bases; bases with no gene match: 8. The CDR3 sequence is 16 residues long. Germline CDR1 is KGHDR and CDR2 is SFDVKD. As DNA, the CDR3 is TGTGCCACCAGTGATCCCCTAACAGGGGGCGGTCAGCCCCAGCATTTT. Translating gives CATSDPLTGGGQPQHF.

This chain links TRBV3-1 (or the pseudogene TRBV3-2) with TRBJ2-7, with TRBD2 matching over 9 bases. In germline, CDR1 is LGHDT, CDR2 YNNKEL (reference sequence). J was trimmed by 5 bases and V by 4 bases; bases with no gene match: 9. The CDR3 runs 15 residues. The CDR3 loop reads CASSPPRSGSDEQYF. The CDR3 DNA follows: TGTGCCAGCAGCCCACCCCGTAGCGGGAGCGACGAGCAGTACTTC.

The chain employs TRBV28 and TRBJ2-1; 13 nucleotides match TRBD2. The V segment lost 6 bases and the J segment 7 bases; nucleotides outside the gene matches: 12. Germline V CDR1 and CDR2: MDHEN, SYDVKM. This CDR3 is 17 amino acids long. In nucleotides, the CDR3 is TGTGCCAGCAGAAGTACTAGCGGGAGGGCCGTCCGGAATGAGCAGTTCTTC. The encoded protein is CASRSTSGRAVRNEQFF.

The V call is TRBV25-1, the J call TRBJ2-7; D might be TRBD1 (5 bases). Trimming took 3 bases from V and 7 from J, leaving 16 bases between them. Germline V gene data show CDR1 as MGHDK and CDR2 as SYGVNS. The CDR3 spans 14 residues. The CDR3 region is CASSDWGRAREQYF. The CDR3 DNA follows: TGTGCCAGCAGTGATTGGGGCCGCGCACGGGAGCAGTACTTC.

This chain connects TRBV14 to TRBJ1-5, with a weak D call TRBD1 (6 bases). CDR1 SGHDN and CDR2 FVKESK come from the germline V gene. V was pared by 5 bases and J by 3 bases, with 8 bases between. The CDR3 contains 13 residues. The CDR3 DNA is TGTGCCAGCAGCGGACAGCTCAATCAGCCCCAGCATTTT. It yields the protein CASSGQLNQPQHF.

The CDR3 is CASSIWPTGTQLTLAYNEQFF. As DNA, the CDR3 is TGCGCCAGCAGCATCTGGCCGACCGGGACTCAACTTACTTTGGCCTACAATGAGCAGTTCTTC. The chain employs TRBV5-1 and TRBJ2-1; a weak D match, TRBD2 (6 bases). The ends were cut back, 4 bases at V and 2 bases at J, with 31 bases in the middle. CDR1 is SGHRS and CDR2 is YFSETQ in the germline V gene. This CDR3 has 21 amino acids.

In this sample, this clone turned up once. This chain connects TRBV19 to TRBJ2-5, with a weak D call TRBD1 (6 bases). CDR1 LNHDA and CDR2 SQIVND come from the germline V gene (reference sequence). The CDR3 is 15 amino acids. The V end lost 4 bases, the J end lost 3 bases, and 15 bases lay between the germline ends. This chain's CDR3 is CASSTPSGEKETQYF. In nucleotides, the CDR3 is TGTGCCAGTAGTACCCCCTCAGGGGAAAAAGAGACCCAGTACTTC.

The CDR3 DNA follows: TGCGCCAGCAGCTTGGGTAGCGATAGCAATCAGCCCCAGCATTTT. Protein sequence: CASSLGSDSNQPQHF. The chain joins TRBV5-1 to TRBJ1-5, with no clear D. The CDR3 contains 15 residues. V was pared by 0 bases and J by 0 bases, with 7 bases between. From germline, CDR1 is SGHRS and CDR2 YFSETQ. Supplemented by reference TRBV5-1 and TRBJ1-5, the full variable domain reads KAGVTQTPRYLIKTRGQQVTLSCSPISGHRSVSWYQQTPGQGLQFLFEYFSETQRNKGNFPGRFSGRQFSNSRSEMNVSTLELGDSALYLCASSLGSDSNQPQHFGDGTRLSIL.

This clone was seen a single time. The chain uses TRBV5-1 and TRBJ2-5; 12 bases are shared with TRBD2. V was clipped by 1 base and J by 5 bases; unmatched bases: 6. The CDR3 length is 16 residues. Germline V lookup: CDR1 SGHRS, CDR2 YFSETQ. CDR3 protein: CASSLFPSGRGETQYF. The CDR3 coding sequence is TGCGCCAGCAGCTTGTTTCCTAGCGGGAGGGGGGAGACCCAGTACTTC.

The chain joins TRBV18 to TRBJ1-5, with unresolved D. CDR3 size: 15 residues. Trimming left V 0 bases short and J 2 bases short, with 8 bases between. Germline values: CDR1 KGHSH, CDR2 LQKENI. In nucleotides, the CDR3 is TGTGCCAGCTCACCACCTTTTTCGGGCAATCAGCCCCAGCATTTT. Amino acid sequence: CASSPPFSGNQPQHF.

This clone was detected only a few times. The rearrangement links TRBV19 to TRBJ1-1, with 7 bases that match TRBD1. CDR1 and CDR2 (germline): LNHDA, SQIVND (reference sequence). CDR3 length equals 12 residues. Germline trimming cut 6 bases from V and 3 bases from J; bases unmatched to any gene: 1. CDR3 DNA: TGTGCCAGTAGGCAGGGGGACACTGAAGCTTTCTTT. Translation gives CASRQGDTEAFF.

This chain joins TRBV9 and TRBJ2-1; 9 bases agree with TRBD1. J gave up 8 bases and V 3 bases, and 9 bases lay outside the gene matches. This CDR3 region has 15 residues. CDR1 SGDLS and CDR2 YYNGEE come from the germline V gene. The CDR3 coding sequence is TGTGCCAGCAGCGGGCGGACAGGGGCAGTAGATGAGCAGTTCTTC. This gives the protein CASSGRTGAVDEQFF.

To note about this clone: One junction end does not reproduce the germline sequence, and a read error may be involved. The chain employs TRBV29-1 and TRBJ1-1; 9 nucleotides align to TRBD1. Germline V lookup: CDR1 SQVTM, CDR2 ANQGSEA. The length of the CDR3 is 15 residues. As DNA, the CDR3 is TGCAGCATCGACAGGGGGTCTGGTTTGAACGCTGAAGCTTTCTTT. Its protein is CSIDRGSGLNAEAFF.